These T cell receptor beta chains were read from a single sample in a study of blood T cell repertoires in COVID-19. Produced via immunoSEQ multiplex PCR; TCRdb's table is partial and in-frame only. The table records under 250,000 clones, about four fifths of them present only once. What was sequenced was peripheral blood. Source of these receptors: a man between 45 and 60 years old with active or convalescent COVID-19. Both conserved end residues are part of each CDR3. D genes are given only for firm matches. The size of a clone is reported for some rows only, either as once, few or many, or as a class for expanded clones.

TGTGCCTGGAGTGTGAGGCTAGCCGAGACCCAGTACTTC,CAWSVRLAETQYF,.,TRBV30,TRBJ2-5,.
TGTGCCAGCAGCTGGGTGGGACAGGGGACAGATACGCAGTATTTT,CASSWVGQGTDTQYF,TRBD1,TRBV5-4,TRBJ2-3,.
TGTGCCAGCAGCAAAAGGTGGGGCCTTACAGGGGCGGAGAACACTGAAGCTTTCTTT,CASSKRWGLTGAENTEAFF,.,TRBV21-1,TRBJ1-1,once
TGTGCCATCAGTGCTGGCCCACAGGGCAACCAAGAGACCCAGTACTTC,CAISAGPQGNQETQYF,.,TRBV10-3,TRBJ2-5,few
TGTGCCAGCGGGTCACAGGGACATCAGCCCCAGCATTTT,CASGSQGHQPQHF,.,TRBV27,TRBJ1-5,.
TGTGCCAGCAGCTTAGGACTAGTCCAGACCCAGTACTTC,CASSLGLVQTQYF,.,TRBV7-9,TRBJ2-5,.
TGTGCCAGCAGCCGACGGACAGGGGAGGCTGGCTACACCTTC,CASSRRTGEAGYTF,TRBD1,TRBV9,TRBJ1-2,.
TGTGCCAGCAGTGAGTTCAGGGGGCAAGGAAACACCATATATTTT,CASSEFRGQGNTIYF,TRBD1,TRBV2,TRBJ1-3,once
TGTGCCAGCAGTTCCAGACAGGGCTCCAACTACGAGCAGTACTTC,CASSSRQGSNYEQYF,TRBD1,TRBV6-6,TRBJ2-7,.
TGTGCCAGCAGTTCCTTGGACAGGGCGATTTCTCAGCCCCAGCATTTT,CASSSLDRAISQPQHF,TRBD1,TRBV28,TRBJ1-5,.
TGTGCCAGCAGCTTCTGGACATCATCCTACGAGCAGTACTTC,CASSFWTSSYEQYF,.,TRBV7-9,TRBJ2-7,.
TGTGCCAGCAGCGCCCCCGGGACAGGGAAAAACACCATATATTTT,CASSAPGTGKNTIYF,TRBD1,TRBV9,TRBJ1-3,few